The clone carrying this TCR beta chain has only a few counts. Its target is unknown. This CDR3 contains 15 residues. Germline CDR1 reads LNHDA; CDR2 reads SQIVND (reference sequence). V trimming: 8 bases; J trimming: 1 base; junction bases outside the gene matches: 7. TCR beta CDR3 region amplification was performed from RNA transcripts. A set of HTBI primers served as the primers for a first-round RT-PCR of the TCR CDR3. Via MiXCR, TCRdb re-called the multiplex PCR reads, giving one row per CDR3 protein. This sample has approximately 590,000 distinct CDR3 sequences, with about 15% found just once. Not enrolled were patients with uncontrolled infection, other autoimmune disease, pregnancy or lactation. This record belongs to a study of T cells in Graves' hyperthyroidism and ophthalmopathy. Study-level findings and limits: A model of 13 V-J features distinguished ophthalmopathy from stable hyperthyroidism. The blood repertoire included most of the expanded thyroid clonotypes above 0.001.

This rearrangement joins TRBV19 to TRBJ1-3; 8 positions agree with TRBD1. What was sequenced was blood. The receptor was isolated from a woman aged 25 to 45 with Graves' hyperthyroidism. The CDR3: CASGDRGSSGNTIYF. The CDR3 DNA is TGTGCCAGTGGAGACAGGGGCTCATCTGGAAACACCATATATTTT.